This T cell receptor (beta chain) was profiled in a study of sequential checkpoint blockade in melanoma. Study context: Both treatment sequences were followed by maintenance nivolumab.

Clones were sequenced by immunoSEQ multiplex PCR, and TCRdb holds only the in-frame ones, with some missing. The repertoire consists of over 10,000 clones, with 25% to 35% occurring once and the leading ten covering roughly 15%. Described treatment: randomized to nivolumab then ipilimumab (arm A) or the reverse (arm B). As regards this clone: Its antigen remains unidentified.

The CDR3 contains 13 residues. The V segment lost 10 bases and the J segment 1 base; nucleotides outside the gene matches: 6. CDR1 and CDR2 from the germline V gene are LNHDA and SQIVND (reference sequence). General study results and limits: In arm A, pretreatment tumor clonality was associated with response.

The material was tumor tissue (inferred from file names), obtained from a patient given nivolumab and ipilimumab in sequence. The TCR comes from a human donor with melanoma. The chain carries TRBV19 and TRBJ1-1, with 7 positions matching TRBD1. CDR3 bases: TGTGCCACCAGGACAGGAGCGAACACTGAAGCTTTCTTT. Residues: CATRTGANTEAFF.